One and the same sample provided the 10 T cell receptor beta chains below, sequenced in a study of cytomegalovirus exposure and HLA in healthy donors. The PCR used 60 Vbeta and 13 Jbeta primers. Assay: immunoSEQ multiplex PCR; the TCRdb copy retains only in-frame clones and omits some. This table has about 170,000 clones, approximately 84% appearing once. Sequenced: PBMCs. The receptor source for this set is a man younger than 40 in good health and CMV-seropositive.

This clone was seen only once. This chain uses TRBV20-1 with TRBJ1-2; no firm D call. The germline V gene encodes CDR1 DFQATT and CDR2 SNEGSKA (reference sequence). The CDR3 has 11 amino acids. Trimming took 5 bases from V and 2 from J, leaving 6 bases between them. The DNA for the CDR3 is TGCAGTGCTGCACGGAACTATGGCTACACCTTC. This codes for CSAARNYGYTF.

The rearrangement links TRBV29-1 to TRBJ1-1; 7 bases are shared with TRBD1. The junction had 7 bases not matched to a gene; V was cut back by 7 bases and J by 2 bases. The CDR3 sequence is 13 residues long. Germline V gives CDR1 SQVTM, CDR2 ANQGSEA. In nucleotides, the CDR3 is TGCAGCGGCCTCACAGGGGTAAACACTGAAGCTTTCTTT. It is translated as CSGLTGVNTEAFF.

The rearrangement joins TRBV27 to TRBJ1-1, with D possibly matching TRBD1 (5 bases). CDR3 size: 14 residues. V was cut by 5 bases and J by 5 bases, with 15 bases left in between. The V gene's germline CDR1 is MNHEY and CDR2 SMNVEV (reference sequence). CDR3 in amino acids: CASSQYQGGTEAFF. CDR3 nucleotides: TGTGCCAGCAGTCAGTATCAGGGAGGGACTGAAGCTTTCTTT.

This chain joins TRBV9 and TRBJ1-1; 10 nucleotides agree with TRBD1. Unmatched junction bases numbered 8, after V lost 4 bases and J lost 11 bases. Germline V gene sequence: CDR1 SGDLS, CDR2 YYNGEE. CDR3 length: 13 amino acids. CDR3 bases: TGTGCCAGCAGCCCCAGGGACAGGGGCGGGGCTTTCTTT. Translation gives CASSPRDRGGAFF.

This clone has more than one count but fewer than ten. The rearrangement joins TRBV7-6 to TRBJ2-3; 9 nucleotides agree with TRBD2. Trimming removed 2 bases from V and 2 bases from J; junction bases left unmatched: 8. The CDR3 length is 17 residues. Germline assignment: CDR1 SGHVS and CDR2 FNYEAQ. CDR3 sequence reads: CASSLSVASGTTDTQYF. In DNA, the CDR3 is TGTGCCAGCAGCTTAAGCGTGGCTAGCGGGACCACAGATACGCAGTATTTT.

This chain uses TRBV27 with TRBJ2-5, with TRBD2 as a possible D gene (5 bases). V was trimmed by 4 bases and J by 7 bases, leaving 16 bases between them. Looked up from germline, CDR1 is MNHEY and CDR2 is SMNVEV (reference sequence). The CDR3 is 14 residues long. The chain's CDR3 is CASSSLDGGGTQYF. CDR3 in DNA: TGTGCCAGCAGTTCCTTGGACGGTGGAGGGACCCAGTACTTC.

This sequence joins TRBV2 and TRBJ2-3; D unresolved. CDR3 size: 11 residues. The V gene lost 8 bases and the J gene lost 9 bases, with 12 bases spanning the gap. CDR1 and CDR2 from the germline V gene are SNHLY and FYNNEI. CDR3 DNA sequence: TGTGCCAGCCTTGCCGAGGCGACGCAGTATTTT. Its translation is CASLAEATQYF.

This chain links TRBV5-1 with TRBJ2-5; 9 bases line up with TRBD2. Germline values: CDR1 SGHRS, CDR2 YFSETQ. The CDR3 has 16 amino acids. The J segment lost 4 bases and the V segment lost 0 bases, leaving 7 bases of the junction unmatched. Here the CDR3 DNA reads TGCGCCAGCAGCTTGGGGCTAGCGGGAAGGAGAGAGACCCAGTACTTC. It codes for CASSLGLAGRRETQYF. Combining the CDR3 with reference TRBV5-1 and TRBJ2-5 gives the whole variable domain KAGVTQTPRYLIKTRGQQVTLSCSPISGHRSVSWYQQTPGQGLQFLFEYFSETQRNKGNFPGRFSGRQFSNSRSEMNVSTLELGDSALYLCASSLGLAGRRETQYFGPGTRLLVL.

This clone was seen only once. This chain links TRBV11-3 with TRBJ1-1; D ambiguous. Germline V gene lookup returns CDR1 SGHNT and CDR2 YENEEA. Trimming stripped 1 base from V and 4 bases from J, with 13 bases between. The CDR3 contains 15 residues. This CDR3 is CASSLGVAARTEAFF. CDR3 DNA sequence: TGTGCCAGCAGCTTAGGGGTAGCGGCGCGCACTGAAGCTTTCTTT.

This chain uses TRBV23-1 with TRBJ1-4, with 8 bases identical to TRBD1. TRBV23-1 is annotated as an ORF whose role is uncertain. Trimming took 3 bases from V and 6 from J; bases not matched to a gene: 6. The CDR3 is 15 amino acids. In DNA, the CDR3 is TGCGCCAGCAGTCAGACCGGGACAGGAGATGAAAAACTGTTTTTT. As protein: CASSQTGTGDEKLFF.